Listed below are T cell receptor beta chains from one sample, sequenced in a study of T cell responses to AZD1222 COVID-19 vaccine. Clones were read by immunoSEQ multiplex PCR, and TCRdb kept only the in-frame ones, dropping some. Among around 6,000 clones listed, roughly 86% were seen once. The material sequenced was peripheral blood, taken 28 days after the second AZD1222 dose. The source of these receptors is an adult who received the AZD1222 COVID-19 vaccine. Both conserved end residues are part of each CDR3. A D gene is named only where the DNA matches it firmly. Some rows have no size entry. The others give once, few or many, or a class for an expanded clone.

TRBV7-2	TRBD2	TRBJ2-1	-	CASSLVGLAGVNEQFF	TGTGCCAGCAGCTTAGTTGGTCTAGCGGGAGTCAATGAGCAGTTCTTC
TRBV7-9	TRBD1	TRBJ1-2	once	CASSHGQANYGYTF	TGTGCCAGCAGTCACGGACAGGCGAACTATGGCTACACCTTC
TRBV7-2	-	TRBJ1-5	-	CASSLGTYQPQHF	TGTGCCAGCAGCTTGGGCACATATCAGCCCCAGCATTTT
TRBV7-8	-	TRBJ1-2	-	CASSSGGRGNYGYTF	TGTGCCAGCAGCTCCGGGGGCAGAGGAAACTATGGCTACACCTTC
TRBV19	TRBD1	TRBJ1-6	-	CASSIFQTSRDRVYSPLHF	TGTGCCAGTAGTATTTTTCAAACCTCCCGGGACAGGGTTTATTCACCCCTCCACTTT
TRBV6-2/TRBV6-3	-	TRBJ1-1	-	CASSYQWGEAFF	TGTGCCAGCAGTTACCAGTGGGGTGAAGCTTTCTTT
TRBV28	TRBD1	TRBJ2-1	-	CASSQYAGTGEQFF	TGTGCCAGCAGTCAATACGCCGGGACAGGCGAGCAGTTCTTC
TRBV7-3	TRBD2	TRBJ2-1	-	CASSLVPGTSGPKTYNEQFF	TGTGCCAGCAGCTTAGTCCCAGGGACTAGCGGTCCTAAAACATACAATGAGCAGTTCTTC
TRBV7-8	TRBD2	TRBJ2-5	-	CASSLGMAGDNPQYF	TGTGCCAGCAGCTTAGGAATGGCGGGAGATAATCCGCAGTACTTC
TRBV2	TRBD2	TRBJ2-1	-	CASLEELAIYNEQFF	TGTGCCAGCTTAGAAGAACTAGCGATATACAATGAGCAGTTCTTC
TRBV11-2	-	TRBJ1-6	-	CASSSRSNSPLHF	TGTGCCAGCAGCTCCCGTAGTAATTCACCCCTCCACTTT
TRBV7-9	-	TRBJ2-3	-	CASSSKRASSTDTQYF	TGTGCCAGCAGCTCCAAGCGAGCCTCTAGCACAGATACGCAGTATTTT
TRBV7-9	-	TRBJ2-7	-	CASSLQGNEQYF	TGTGCCAGCAGCTTACAAGGGAACGAGCAGTACTTC
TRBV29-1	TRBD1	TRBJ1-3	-	CSAGTGVGNTIYF	TGCAGCGCCGGGACAGGGGTTGGAAACACCATATATTTT
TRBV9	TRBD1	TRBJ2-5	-	CASSPRPGTGWVETQYF	TGTGCCAGCAGCCCTCGTCCCGGGACAGGGTGGGTGGAGACCCAGTACTTC
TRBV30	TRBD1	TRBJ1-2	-	CAWSPNRTGELNYGYTF	TGTGCCTGGAGTCCTAACCGGACAGGCGAACTTAACTATGGCTACACCTTC
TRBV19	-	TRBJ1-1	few	CASARRGDGDEAFF	TGTGCCAGTGCCCGCCGGGGAGATGGCGATGAAGCTTTCTTT
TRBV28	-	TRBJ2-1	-	CASRYRISSYNEQFF	TGTGCCAGCAGATACAGGATTAGCTCCTACAATGAGCAGTTCTTC
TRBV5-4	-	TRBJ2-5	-	CASSMDPDKTQYF	TGTGCCAGCAGCATGGACCCCGATAAGACCCAGTACTTC
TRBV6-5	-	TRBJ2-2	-	CASRFENTGELFF	TGTGCCAGCAGGTTCGAGAACACCGGGGAGCTGTTTTTT
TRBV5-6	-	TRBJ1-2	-	CASSSGQNYGYTF	TGTGCCAGCAGCTCCGGACAGAACTATGGCTACACCTTC
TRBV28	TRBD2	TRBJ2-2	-	CASTPGLAGVSGELFF	TGTGCCAGTACTCCGGGACTAGCGGGAGTATCCGGGGAGCTGTTTTTT
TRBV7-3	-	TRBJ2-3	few	CASSPSLAFSTDTQYF	TGTGCCAGCAGCCCATCACTAGCTTTTTCCACAGATACGCAGTATTTT
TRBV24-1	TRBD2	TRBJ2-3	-	CATSDIPTTSRHTDTQYF	TGTGCCACCAGTGATATCCCAACGACTAGCAGACACACAGATACGCAGTATTTT
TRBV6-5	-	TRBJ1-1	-	CASSYDRQTKAFF	TGTGCCAGCAGTTACGACAGGCAAACGAAAGCTTTCTTT
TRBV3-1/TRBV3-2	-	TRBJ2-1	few	CASTPKEPGGFNEQFF	TGTGCCAGCACACCCAAGGAGCCGGGCGGGTTCAATGAGCAGTTCTTC
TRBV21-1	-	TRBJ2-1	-	CASSRDREVCGNGYNEQFF	TGTGCCAGCAGCAGGGACAGGGAGGTGTGCGGCAACGGATACAATGAGCAGTTCTTC
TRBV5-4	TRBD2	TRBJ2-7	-	CASSSGLAGDFYEQYF	TGTGCCAGCAGCTCCGGACTAGCGGGGGACTTCTACGAGCAGTACTTC
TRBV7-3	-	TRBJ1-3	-	CASSLGPGNTIYF	TGTGCCAGCAGCTTAGGTCCTGGAAACACCATATATTTT
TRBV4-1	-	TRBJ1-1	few	CASSQRETPNTEAFF	TGCGCCAGCAGCCAAAGGGAGACACCTAACACTGAAGCTTTCTTT
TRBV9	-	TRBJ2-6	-	CASSPPGARSGANVLTF	TGTGCCAGCAGCCCCCCAGGGGCGCGCTCTGGGGCCAACGTCCTGACTTTC
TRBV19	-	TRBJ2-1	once	CASSTMVLYNEQFF	TGTGCCAGTAGTACTATGGTCCTCTACAATGAGCAGTTCTTC
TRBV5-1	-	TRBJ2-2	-	CASSLDLGRGELFF	TGCGCCAGCAGCTTGGATCTTGGACGCGGGGAGCTGTTTTTT
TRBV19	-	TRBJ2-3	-	CASSIDLAEGDTQYF	TGTGCCAGTAGTATAGATCTGGCTGAGGGAGATACGCAGTATTTT
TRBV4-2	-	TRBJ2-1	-	CASSQVFYGSYNEQFF	TGTGCCAGCAGCCAAGTATTTTACGGTTCCTACAATGAGCAGTTCTTC
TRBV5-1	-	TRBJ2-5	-	CASSLAGQLETQYF	TGCGCCAGCAGCTTGGCCGGTCAATTAGAGACCCAGTACTTC
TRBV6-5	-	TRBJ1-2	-	CASSYGPDYGYTF	TGTGCCAGCAGTTACGGGCCCGACTATGGCTACACCTTC